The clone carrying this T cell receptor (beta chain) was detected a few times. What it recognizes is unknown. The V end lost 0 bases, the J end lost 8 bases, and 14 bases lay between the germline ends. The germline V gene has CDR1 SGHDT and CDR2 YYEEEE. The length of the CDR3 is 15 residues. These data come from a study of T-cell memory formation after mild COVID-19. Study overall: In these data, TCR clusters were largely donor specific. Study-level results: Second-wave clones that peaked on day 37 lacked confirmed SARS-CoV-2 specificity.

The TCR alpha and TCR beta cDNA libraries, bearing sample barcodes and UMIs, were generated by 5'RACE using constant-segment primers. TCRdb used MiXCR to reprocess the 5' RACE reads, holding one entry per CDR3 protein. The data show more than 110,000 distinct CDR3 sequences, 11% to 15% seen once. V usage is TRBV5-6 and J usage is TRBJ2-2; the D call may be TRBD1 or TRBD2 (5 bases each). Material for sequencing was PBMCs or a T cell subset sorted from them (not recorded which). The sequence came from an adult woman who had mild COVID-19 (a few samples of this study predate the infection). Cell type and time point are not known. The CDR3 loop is CASSLVGTQGGELFF. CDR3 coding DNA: TGTGCCAGCAGCTTGGTCGGGACCCAAGGGGGGGAGCTGTTTTTT. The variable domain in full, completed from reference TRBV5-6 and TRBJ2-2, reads DAGVTQSPTHLIKTRGQQVTLRCSPKSGHDTVSWYQQALGQGPQFIFQYYEEEERQRGNFPDRFSGHQFPNYSSELNVNALLLGDSALYLCASSLVGTQGGELFFGEGSRLTVL.